This T cell receptor beta chain was sequenced for a study of blood T cells in healthy people across ages (dated by TCRdb to 2015 to 2017). Background on the whole study: Template switching captured roughly one uniquely barcoded TCR beta cDNA molecule per two T cells in model experiments. Age-related changes in TCR beta repertoire diversity were measured in the study by deep sequencing normalized with unique cDNA molecular identifiers. The donors were split into four age groups: young (average around 15 years), middle-aged (39), aged (about 62) and long-lived (about 82). To avoid experimental bias, donors of different ages were distributed randomly across sequencing lanes. Two additional independent replicas of 1 million unique cDNA reads from the same blood draw were analyzed for two donors (one aged 18 to 30 and one aged 80 or older).

The library relied on 5' RACE. Sequencing was performed on an Illumina HiSeq 2500. The second PCR ran for about 6 to 12 cycles and used a J-beta primer mix along with a sample-barcoded 5' primer. A unique molecular identifier was introduced onto each TCR beta cDNA molecule by a template-switch 5' adaptor carrying 12 random nucleotides. Each sample yielded at least 3 million CDR3-containing paired-end reads. First-strand cDNA synthesis was performed from all RNA using the Mint cDNA synthesis kit, with priming by a TRBC-specific oligonucleotide. After uracil-DNA glycosylase treatment, a first 18-cycle PCR used universal primers M1SS and BC2_uni_R on all cDNA. Per the source publication's procedure: Normalization of each sample was performed by random selection of 1 million high-quality reads, each carrying a distinct molecular identifier. Reads sharing molecular identifiers were discarded rather than binned into consensus sequences. MiTCR, set to a Q25 quality threshold and the strictest error-elimination algorithm, was used for CDR3 identification, clonotype clustering and error correction. A nonparametric unseen species model using Euler transformation provided a lower-bound estimate of total TCR beta diversity. Starting from the raw public reads, TCRdb applied fastp trimming at Q25, assembled clones with MiXCR and retained in-frame beta chains. Entries that share a CDR3 protein sequence are merged under the most common genes and DNA. TCRdb, rather than the study authors, made the V and J calls. Across this sample there are about 900,000 distinct CDR3 sequences, with about 48% seen only once. Over 10% of the sample goes to the ten largest clones.

The research as a whole found: Conclusive comparison of naive and antigen-experienced compartments was prevented by the profiling of bulk unsorted PBMCs. As age increased, observed TCR beta diversity per million T cells dropped in a roughly linear way, and a significant reduction was already evident by age roughly 36. Compared with the aged group, more naive CD4+ T cells, fewer expanded clones and increased TCR diversity were shown by the long-lived group, suggesting age selection. A strong correlation was found between observed TCR beta diversity and the percentage of naive T cells measured by flow cytometry. Estimates of total diversity based on one million sequenced T cells were considered lower bounds and underestimates. Donor CMV infection status was unknown, potentially confounding age-related changes in expanded clonotypes.

The junction shows trimming of 5 bases on V and 2 bases on J, plus 19 bases between the germline ends. The germline V gene provides CDR1 SGHTA and CDR2 FQGTGA. Taken from cysteine to phenylalanine, the CDR3 has 17 residues. Just CDR3 DNA is preserved here, 51 bases in frame from base 1. Points on this clonotype: This clone's antigen is unknown. Base qualities are not recorded, but no much larger clone differs from it by a single base.

The approximately 39 donors, aged about 6 to 100 years, were systemically healthy Caucasian individuals from Russia. Roughly 10 milliliters of peripheral blood were collected from each donor into EDTA-treated Vacutainer tubes. PBMCs were isolated by Ficoll-Paque density-gradient centrifugation, with at least 6 million obtained per sample. Trizol reagent was used to extract total RNA from PBMCs, with at least 6 micrograms per sample. For every donor, flow cytometry on a PBMC aliquot measured the percentage of naive CD45RAhigh/CD27high T cells. Material: blood. This receptor chain uses TRBV7-3 and TRBJ2-1; the D gene is perhaps TRBD2, from 6 matching bases. The sequence came from a young man in good health. The nucleotides read TGTGCCAGCAGCGCCAACCGGGACTGGCGTGCCTACAATGAGCAGTTCTTC. This gives the protein CASSANRDWRAYNEQFF.